This T cell receptor (beta chain) was observed in a study of T-cell reconstitution after alpha-beta-depleted transplantation in children. It was with unique molecular identifiers that the TCRbeta library was prepared. TCRdb reanalysed the PCR reads using MiXCR and keeps one entry per CDR3 protein. The profile shows 500,000 to 600,000 distinct CDR3 sequences, approximately 32% of them singletons. This receptor was identified in a human donor who donated a stem cell graft to a child with aplastic anemia. The sample consisted of PBMCs from the stem cell graft donor, taken from the stem cell graft.

Here the CDR3 DNA reads TGCAGTGCTAGAGGGACTAGCGGGACCGAAGAGACCCAGTACTTC. This gives the protein CSARGTSGTEETQYF. The chain recombines TRBV20-1 with TRBJ2-5; 12 bases align to TRBD2. The V and J ends lost 1 base and 3 bases, in that order; junction bases with no gene match: 3. The germline V gene encodes CDR1 DFQATT and CDR2 SNEGSKA (reference sequence). The CDR3 runs to 15 residues.